This T cell receptor beta chain was retrieved from a study of cytomegalovirus exposure and HLA in healthy donors (dated by TCRdb to about 2017). As for the study more broadly: An earlier analysis of roughly 610 of the donors reported approximately 260 Gb of sequence data and 100 million to 120 million unique TCR beta sequences obtained from around 180 million T cells. Donor age, sex, ethnicity and CMV serostatus were compiled together with the repertoire data. A separate validation cohort of about 110 different subjects was used in addition to the approximately 610-subject first cohort. Roughly 5 DR-DQ haplotypes were handled as single units for association and clustering, since linkage in the cohort was strong. An early release covering about 600 HLA-typed donors comprised approximately 290 gigabases of sequencing data and around 85 million unique TCR sequences. The study used immunosequencing to profile the T cell repertoires of several hundred subjects and linked those repertoires to cytomegalovirus serostatus. Class I and class II HLA loci were covered by the typing at four-digit resolution. The study aimed to test whether signatures of past pathogen exposure could be identified by cataloging public T cell receptors. An earlier analysis of 500 to 750 of the donors applied high-throughput TCR beta sequencing to assess whether each TCR beta V gene segment acted as functional or pseudogenic. Among a few hundred genotyped donors of the cohort, an average of roughly 240,000 unique TCR beta nucleotide sequences were sequenced per donor, 15% to 20% of them non-productive. Genome-wide SNP genotypes for about 60% of the roughly 670 donors were used in a later genetic analysis, which treated that subset as a discovery cohort. The study combined high-throughput TCR immunosequencing, statistical association of individual TCRs with disease status, and machine learning to predict cytomegalovirus infection status. In a later analysis, previously published TCR beta repertoires from several hundred donors were re-analyzed and high-resolution HLA genotyping was added so that TCR occurrence patterns could be studied. The genetic ancestry cluster associated with self-reported Caucasian donors included 81% of the roughly 380 genotyped donors. In the later analysis, no new phenotypic data were used to find candidate immune exposures; instead, reliance was placed on TCR beta sequences and their occurrence across donors. The number of typed donors differed by locus: about 629-630 for A, B, C, DRB1 and DQB1; approximately 520 for DQA1; some 590 for DPA1; and 450 to 480 for DPB1. Every repertoire in the discovery cohort had been generated on one and the same sequencing platform. Beyond this particular receptor, the publication reports: In a later analysis, the rate of TCR association differed among HLA loci, with DRB1 alleles having the most associated TCRs and HLA-C alleles having the fewest. It was suggested by the authors that the approach could potentially be generalized to other disease states and immunological phenotypes. When HLA alleles, especially DR and DQ, strongly co-occurred, attributing TCR associations to individual alleles was difficult. Approximately 16 rarely observed V segments, including chromosome 9 orphons, were excluded from the earlier analysis of approximately 600 of the donors because counts were too low. Correlated functional status among segregating V segments might reflect linkage disequilibrium, but an unknown experimental factor could not be ruled out. Compared with equally common non-associated chains, HLA-associated TCR beta chains in a later analysis were more clonally expanded and had lower generation probabilities. In an earlier analysis of about 600 of the donors, most TCR beta V segments appeared in productive rearrangements about 90% or about 30% of the time, broadly matching IMGT annotations. Presence/absence analyses assumed roughly uniform sequencing depth across donors, an assumption that may not hold. Because some donors lacked HLA typing at each locus, the association tests relied only on the typed subset. The 87-base-pair reads could not distinguish some IMGT-functional V segments, including TRBV6-2 and TRBV6-3, so those segments were excluded. Specific HLA alleles were associated with 15,000 to 20,000 TCR beta sequences at a false discovery rate of 0.05 in a later analysis. A total of 150 to 200 TCR beta chains were listed by the study as associated with cytomegalovirus. Most CMV-associated TCR beta chains appeared to be HLA-restricted in a later analysis, and the HLA associations seemed to be driven largely by CMV exposure. Several of the top co-occurrence clusters appeared to be linked to parvovirus B19, influenza, CMV and Epstein-Barr virus, according to a later analysis. A group of highly shared sequence variants was considered likely to be a technical artifact of the sequencing pipeline. Three of the identified cytomegalovirus-associated TCR beta chains were confirmed in vitro to be specific for cytomegalovirus antigens. The classifier was reported to diagnose cytomegalovirus status with high specificity and sensitivity in both the original and validation cohorts. A later genetic analysis reported fewer N-insertions in productive TCRs among donors in an Asian-associated ancestry cluster than the approximately 700-donor mean. CMV serostatus was the only immune exposure information available for the cohort. Most TCR sequences were observed very rarely across donors, whereas some public TCRs were present in many individuals. A further reported finding was that TCR beta sequences accurately predicted the HLA-A and HLA-B alleles for most subjects in the first cohort. V-gene and J-gene trimming of TCR beta chains was associated with a missense DCLRE1C variant in a later genetic analysis, and the association was replicated in an independent cohort. The cohort was sequenced for TCR beta chains only, and without alpha or paired-chain data the features that could be detected were limited.

V and J are truncated by 4 bases and 0 bases respectively, leaving an intervening sequence of 9 bases. The CDR3, cysteine through phenylalanine, is 14 amino acids long. The DNA shown is the 42-base CDR3, in frame from base 1. Sequences SGDLS (CDR1) and YYNGEE (CDR2) are obtained from the germline V gene. In total, over 600 healthy bone marrow donors made up the cohort. At the time of sampling, every cohort member was nominally healthy, though immune exposures that went unrecorded were likely present. The donor tested CMV seropositive and was one of the 289 seropositive cohort members. A peripheral blood sample was collected from each donor, and TCR beta sequencing was performed on peripheral blood mononuclear cells. The Qiagen DNeasy Blood Extraction Kit was used to extract genomic DNA from the blood cell samples. To prepare the library, the immunoSEQ multiplex PCR assay was applied. The multiplex PCR relied on a mix of 60 forward primers for TCR Vbeta segments and 13 reverse primers for TCR Jbeta segments. Amplification of the CDR3 region of rearranged TCR beta genes was performed with a multiplex PCR assay on genomic DNA. The Illumina HiSeq System was used to sequence the amplified TCR beta libraries as 87-base-pair reads. The paper's data handling went like this. A later analysis counted some 80 million unique TCR beta chains across the 650 to 800 repertoires, and approximately 11 million of these chains were shared by at least two donors. Raw reads were error-corrected and collapsed into unique sequences by a nearest-neighbor algorithm in which closely related sequences were merged to remove PCR and sequencing errors. CDR3 sequences were aligned to IMGT reference sequences to assign V, D and J gene segments. Each retained sequence needed at least a six-nucleotide match to both a V gene segment and a J gene segment. Rearrangements were called productive when the CDR3 lacked stop codons and stayed in frame with V and J; all others were non-productive. Following IMGT convention, CDR3 was defined as the stretch from the second conserved V-encoded cysteine to the conserved J-encoded phenylalanine. Sequences without an unambiguous match to a single V gene segment were excluded from the earlier analysis of over 500 of the donors. In an earlier analysis of 587 of the donors, V segments were called functional above 56.7% productive rearrangements and were called segregating when the between-donor standard deviation exceeded 5%. To diagnose cytomegalovirus status from the catalog of TCR beta chain sequences, a statistical classification framework was built. In a later analysis, TCR nucleotide sequences were compared against IMGT/GENE-DB human TR gene sequences so that V and J genes could be assigned. In a later analysis, CDR3 sequences and most-parsimonious VDJ recombination scenarios were assigned using the TCRdist pipeline. In a later analysis, every TCR beta chain was defined by the combination of its CDR3 amino acid sequence and its V-gene family, and reads without a unique V-gene family were dropped. To address suspected cross-contamination and a sequencing artifact, a later analysis removed 592 highly shared, low-generation-probability nucleotide sequences. In a later analysis, a clonal expansion index was calculated for each public chain from normalized within-repertoire ranks of inferred template counts. Generation probabilities in a later analysis came from a VDJ recombination model fitted to out-of-frame rearrangements, and those results were checked against IGoR. Hypergeometric tests were used in a later analysis to score TCR-TCR, TCR-HLA and TCR-CMV co-occurrence, with a repertoire-size bias correction applied to the TCR pairs. False discovery rates were estimated in a later analysis by permuting HLA or CMV assignments 20 times. In a later analysis, co-occurring TCRs were grouped using DBSCAN, with TCRdist sequence similarity added in when clustering inside HLA-allele-positive subsets. Repertoires with fewer than 30,000 or more than 120,000 public chains, plus five repertoires with anomalous nucleotide sharing, were excluded from co-occurrence clustering. This immuneACCESS table, as held by TCRdb, lists in-frame sequences with V and J called but not all clones. Of the missing ones, under half trace to an unresolved V gene in checked studies; the others have no known cause. V and J calls and clone size are as listed in that table; D and trimming were resolved from the DNA. The sample table lists under 150,000 clones, around 79% of them with a count of one. The ten biggest clones cover approximately 8.8% of the sample.

In regard to this clone: Its cognate antigen has yet to be identified. One base away there is no much larger clone; base qualities are not given.

Sequencing was done on a sample of PBMCs. The receptor was derived from a woman between 50 and 59 years old in good health and CMV-seropositive. The rearrangement joined TRBV9 to TRBJ2-3, and possibly TRBD2, on 6 matching bases. The encoded CDR3 is CASSQGLSTDTQYF. DNA sequence: TGTGCCAGCAGCCAGGGACTTAGCACAGATACGCAGTATTTT.